One TCR beta chain is described in this entry. V gave up 7 bases and J gave up 4 bases; unmatched junction bases: 7. The CDR3 runs to 14 residues. In germline, CDR1 is MDHEN, CDR2 SYDVKM. The data were obtained in a study of blood T cell repertoires in COVID-19. Sequenced by immunoSEQ multiplex PCR; TCRdb stores in-frame clones only, minus some. Here the sample spans 300,000 to 400,000 clones, approximately 82% being singletons. Sequencing was performed on peripheral blood. The source is a man under 40 with active or convalescent COVID-19. This sequence joins TRBV28 and TRBJ1-2, with 9 bases fitting TRBD1. The CDR3 here is CASNEGTGTYGYTF. The CDR3 nucleotides are TGTGCCAGCAATGAGGGGACAGGGACCTATGGCTACACCTTC.